This passage covers 26 T cell receptor beta chains from one sample sequenced in a study of T-cell memory formation after mild COVID-19. TCRdb re-called the 5' RACE reads with MiXCR, one entry per CDR3 protein. The table lists 55,000 to 75,000 distinct CDR3 sequences, roughly 26% of them singletons. Material for sequencing was PBMCs or a T cell subset sorted from them (not recorded which). The receptors come from a man between 18 and 29 years old who had mild COVID-19 (a few samples of this study predate the infection). Cell type and time point are not known.

In this sample, this clonotype turned up a few times. The gene calls are TRBV27 and TRBJ2-2; weak D call: TRBD1 (7 bases). Germline V CDR1 and CDR2: MNHEY, SMNVEV (reference sequence). V lost 5 bases and J 5 bases, leaving 24 bases between the germline ends. The CDR3 consists of 18 residues. CDR3 sequence reads: CASSPRRVEGARTGELFF. The CDR3 DNA sequence: TGTGCCAGCAGTCCCCGGAGGGTAGAGGGGGCGCGGACCGGGGAGCTGTTTTTT.

The V gene is TRBV7-2, the J gene TRBJ2-1; TRBD2 might be the D (5 bases). The germline V and J ends were trimmed by 5 bases and 10 bases, with 27 bases remaining between them. This CDR3 has 17 residues. Germline V CDR1 and CDR2: SGHTA, FQGNSA. CDR3 coding DNA: TGTGCCAGCAGCCCAACCGAACTAGGGTTGATGGGGTACGAGCAGTTCTTC. Protein: CASSPTELGLMGYEQFF.

In DNA form, the CDR3 reads TGTGCCAGCAGCTTGGCCGGGACAGGGGATTTGCATGGCTACACCTTC. Translating it yields CASSLAGTGDLHGYTF. The chain carries TRBV5-4 and TRBJ1-2; 10 nucleotides align to TRBD1. Germline V CDR1 and CDR2: SGHNT, YYREEE (reference sequence). V lost 0 bases, J lost 6 bases, and 8 bases stayed unmatched. This CDR3 region has 16 residues.

This clonotype was counted ten times or more. J is TRBJ2-5 and V is TRBV15; D unclear. This CDR3 region has 12 residues. CDR1 is LNHNV and CDR2 is YYDKDF in the germline V gene (reference sequence). Trimming cost V 0 bases and J 5 bases, with 4 bases left between them. The CDR3: CATSRDLETQYF. The CDR3 DNA follows: TGTGCCACCAGCAGAGATTTGGAGACCCAGTACTTC.

This chain connects TRBV6-5 to TRBJ2-7, with D possibly called TRBD1 or TRBD2 (5 bases each). The CDR3 spans 15 residues. Germline values: CDR1 MNHEY, CDR2 SVGAGI. Trimming cost V 5 bases and J 4 bases, with 18 bases left between them. CDR3: CASSRSGRLTYEQYF. CDR3 coding DNA: TGTGCCAGCAGTAGGTCGGGACGGCTGACTTACGAGCAGTACTTC.

A few counts support this clonotype. The J gene is TRBJ2-7, the V gene TRBV27, with TRBD1 matching 12 bases. Germline values: CDR1 MNHEY, CDR2 SMNVEV (reference sequence). CDR3 length: 18 residues. J was trimmed by 0 bases and V by 5 bases; bases with no gene match: 11. The CDR3 sequence: CASSPYGTGGPISYEQYV. CDR3 sequence (DNA): TGTGCCAGCAGTCCCTACGGGACAGGGGGCCCCATCTCCTACGAGCAGTACGTC.

The chain's CDR3 is CASSQGSRGCEQYF. Here the CDR3 DNA reads TGCGCCAGCAGCCAAGGAAGTCGCGGGTGCGAGCAGTACTTC. The chain carries TRBV4-3 and TRBJ2-7, with D perhaps matching TRBD2 (5 bases). This CDR3 region has 14 residues. V was clipped by 1 base and J by 6 bases, with 13 bases between them. Germline V gene sequence: CDR1 LGHNA, CDR2 YSLEER.

The V call is TRBV4-3, the J call TRBJ1-2; 7 bases are shared with TRBD1. V lost 0 bases to trimming and J lost 6 bases; unmatched junction nucleotides: 7. The germline V gene has CDR1 LGHNA and CDR2 YSLEER. This CDR3 comprises 15 residues. In DNA form, the CDR3 reads TGCGCCAGCAGCCAAGATCGAGGGGGCGGAAATGGCTACACCTTC. This codes for CASSQDRGGGNGYTF.

This CDR3 is CSATRWGAPNEQFF. Written as DNA, the CDR3 is TGCAGTGCTACCCGTTGGGGGGCCCCCAATGAGCAGTTCTTC. The chain couples TRBV20-1 to TRBJ2-1; D possibly uses TRBD1 or TRBD2 (6 bases each). V was pared by 4 bases and J by 6 bases, with 16 bases between. Germline CDR1 reads DFQATT; CDR2 reads SNEGSKA (reference sequence). The CDR3 covers 14 residues.

The chain uses TRBV13 and TRBJ1-1; perhaps TRBD1 as D (6 bases). The germline CDR1 and CDR2 sequences are PRHDT and FYEKMQ (reference sequence). The CDR3 has 13 residues. V was cut by 4 bases and J by 4 bases, with 10 bases left in between. The CDR3 nucleotides read TGTGCCAGCAGCTCCAGGGGATCCACTGAAGCTTTCTTT. It encodes CASSSRGSTEAFF. Filled out from reference TRBV13 and TRBJ1-1, the complete variable domain reads AAGVIQSPRHLIKEKRETATLKCYPIPRHDTVYWYQQGPGQDPQFLISFYEKMQSDKGSIPDRFSAQQFSDYHSELNMSSLELGDSALYFCASSSRGSTEAFFGQGTRLTVV.

J is TRBJ2-7 and V is TRBV20-1; TRBD2 agrees at 10 bases. The CDR3 totals 17 residues. V lost 6 bases and J lost 2; bases outside the gene matches: 16. Germline V lookup: CDR1 DFQATT, CDR2 SNEGSKA (reference sequence). Here the CDR3 DNA reads TGCAGTGCCGTAGACGCCAGCGGGGGGGCATCGACCTACGAGCAGTACTTC. The encoded protein is CSAVDASGGASTYEQYF.

This clonotype occurred a few times. The chain carries TRBV7-9 and TRBJ2-7; D is possibly TRBD1 (6 bases). CDR1 is SEHNR, CDR2 FQNEAQ, per germline (reference sequence). The V end was cut by 5 bases, the J end by 4 bases, with 21 bases between. The CDR3 spans 16 residues. CDR3 protein: CASSPRRAGELYEQYF. CDR3 nucleotide sequence: TGTGCCAGCAGCCCCAGAAGGGCAGGGGAGTTGTACGAGCAGTACTTC.

This clonotype has a handful of counts. J is TRBJ2-7 and V is TRBV15; D call uncertain. V lost 0 bases to trimming and J lost 1 base, with 10 bases between them. CDR3 length equals 15 residues. Looked up from germline, CDR1 is LNHNV and CDR2 is YYDKDF (reference sequence). CDR3 in amino acids: CATSRDGDLSYEQYF. The CDR3 nucleotides are TGTGCCACCAGCAGAGATGGAGATCTTTCCTACGAGCAGTACTTC.

In its sample, this clonotype was seen once. The chain joins TRBV2 to TRBJ1-1; the D gene is possibly TRBD1 (6 bases). Germline V gene lookup returns CDR1 SNHLY and CDR2 FYNNEI. V lost 0 bases and J lost 0, with 8 bases in between. The CDR3 extends over 15 amino acids. The CDR3 nucleotides read TGTGCCAGCAGTGAAGCACAGGGTGTGAACACTGAAGCTTTCTTT. This codes for CASSEAQGVNTEAFF. Looking up the rest from reference TRBV2 and TRBJ1-1 gives the full variable domain: EPEVTQTPSHQVTQMGQEVILRCVPISNHLYFYWYRQILGQKVEFLVSFYNNEISEKSEIFDDQFSVERPDGSNFTLKIRSTKLEDSAMYFCASSEAQGVNTEAFFGQGTRLTVV.

This clonotype has a handful of counts. The chain combines TRBV5-1 with TRBJ2-5, with 11 nucleotides matching TRBD1. Germline V gene lookup returns CDR1 SGHRS and CDR2 YFSETQ. With 7 bases clipped from V and 4 bases from J, the junction kept 12 bases outside the gene matches. This CDR3 comprises 16 residues. DNA for the CDR3: TGCGCCAGCTTTCCAAGGACAGGGGGCGCGGGAGAGACCCAGTACTTC. Residues: CASFPRTGGAGETQYF.

This chain links TRBV20-1 with TRBJ2-7; D is tentatively TRBD1 or TRBD2 (7 bases each). Germline V gives CDR1 DFQATT, CDR2 SNEGSKA (reference sequence). Trimming shortened V by 7 bases and J by 2 bases, and 18 bases separated the two germline ends. The CDR3 contains 14 residues. CDR3 region: CSGEGLTGTYEQYV. As DNA, the CDR3 is TGCAGTGGGGAGGGGCTGACAGGGACCTACGAGCAGTACGTC.

V usage is TRBV7-2 and J usage is TRBJ1-5; tentative D call: TRBD1 (5 bases). This CDR3 has 15 residues. The V end was cut by 1 base, the J end by 7 bases, with 14 bases between. CDR1 SGHTA and CDR2 FQGNSA come from the germline V gene. The CDR3 nucleotides are TGTGCCAGCAGCTTAGATTCCGGGTGGGGCCAGCCCCAGCATTTT. Translation gives CASSLDSGWGQPQHF.

This chain's CDR3 is CASRISVSSYEQYV. DNA for the CDR3: TGTGCCAGCAGGATCAGCGTCAGCTCCTACGAGCAGTACGTC. The genes are TRBV27 and TRBJ2-7; D call uncertain. The V end was cut by 6 bases, the J end by 0 bases, with 12 bases between. Germline CDR1 reads MNHEY; CDR2 reads SMNVEV (reference sequence). The CDR3 covers 14 residues.

In this sample, this clonotype turned up a few times. This chain uses TRBV27 with TRBJ1-5, with unresolved D. The germline V and J ends were trimmed by 6 bases and 3 bases, with 12 bases remaining between them. This CDR3 spans 14 amino acids. Per the germline V gene, CDR1 is MNHEY and CDR2 is SMNVEV (reference sequence). The CDR3 bases are TGTGCCAGCAGAGCGACGGGCTTCAATCAGCCCCAGCATTTT. Protein sequence: CASRATGFNQPQHF.

This clonotype appeared a few times. The rearrangement joins TRBV7-6 to TRBJ1-1, with unresolved D. Deletions cut 1 base from V and 2 bases from J, with 8 bases between. Germline CDR1 reads SGHVS; CDR2 reads FNYEAQ. This CDR3 has 14 amino acids. The CDR3 sequence is CASSLEGGNTEAFF. Written as DNA, the CDR3 is TGTGCCAGCAGCTTAGAGGGCGGTAACACTGAAGCTTTCTTT.

The rearrangement links TRBV7-9 to TRBJ2-5; D uncertain. This CDR3 region has 16 residues. The ends were cut back, 0 bases at V and 5 bases at J, with 16 bases in the middle. CDR1 SEHNR and CDR2 FQNEAQ come from the germline V gene (reference sequence). The CDR3 DNA sequence: TGTGCCAGCAGCTTAGCGCGCTTAGGCAGGCGGGAGACCCAGTACTTC. Amino acid sequence: CASSLARLGRRETQYF.

This clonotype was counted between two and nine times. The rearrangement links TRBV5-1 to TRBJ2-1; 8 nucleotides align to TRBD2. With 5 bases clipped from V and 6 bases from J, the junction kept 10 bases outside the gene matches. Germline values: CDR1 SGHRS, CDR2 YFSETQ. The CDR3 spans 15 residues. In DNA form, the CDR3 reads TGCGCCAGCAGATCGCGGGGGGAGAGTCTCAATGAGCAGTTCTTC. Translated, it gives CASRSRGESLNEQFF.

The rearrangement joins TRBV15 to TRBJ2-2; the D is unclear. The CDR3 has 15 residues. With 5 bases removed from V and 0 bases from J, the gap between germline ends came to 10 bases. In germline, CDR1 is LNHNV, CDR2 YYDKDF (reference sequence). The CDR3 nucleotides are TGTGCCACCAGCGGCTCCCGGGCGAACACCGGGGAGCTGTTTTTT. This translates into CATSGSRANTGELFF.

J is TRBJ1-1 and V is TRBV6-5; the D gene is possibly TRBD1 (6 bases). Germline CDR1 and CDR2: MNHEY and SVGAGI. V was pared by 2 bases and J by 4 bases, with 8 bases between. This CDR3 spans 13 amino acids. CDR3 in DNA: TGTGCCAGCAGTTACAACAGGGCCACTGAAGCTTTCTTT. This translates into CASSYNRATEAFF.

This clonotype appeared a few times. The CDR3 nucleotides read TGTGCCAGCGCCGAGCGGTGGGAGACCCAGTACTTC. It codes for CASAERWETQYF. The chain has TRBV6-6 and TRBJ2-5; D might be TRBD2 (5 bases). Germline loops: CDR1 MNHNY, CDR2 SVGAGI (reference sequence). Trimming took 8 bases from V and 5 from J, leaving 12 bases between them. CDR3 length equals 12 residues.

This clonotype was picked up many times. The gene calls are TRBV19 and TRBJ2-7, with no clear D. V lost 4 bases to trimming and J lost 6 bases, with 13 bases between them. This CDR3 contains 13 residues. Germline V gene data show CDR1 as LNHDA and CDR2 as SQIVND (reference sequence). CDR3 DNA sequence: TGTGCCAGTAGTACCACAGTGGCTACCGAGCAGTACTTC. Its translation is CASSTTVATEQYF.